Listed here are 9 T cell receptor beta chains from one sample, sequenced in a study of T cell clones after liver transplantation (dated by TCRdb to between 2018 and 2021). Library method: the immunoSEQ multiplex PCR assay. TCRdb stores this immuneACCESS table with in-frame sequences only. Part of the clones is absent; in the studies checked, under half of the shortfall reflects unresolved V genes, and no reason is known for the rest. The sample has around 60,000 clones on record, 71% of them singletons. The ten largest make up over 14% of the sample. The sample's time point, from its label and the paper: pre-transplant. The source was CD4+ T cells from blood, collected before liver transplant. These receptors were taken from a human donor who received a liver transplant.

The CDR3: CASTISGQGLEQYF. Here the CDR3 DNA reads TGTGCCAGTACAATCTCGGGACAGGGTCTTGAGCAGTACTTC. The gene calls are TRBV19 and TRBJ2-7; 9 nucleotides line up with TRBD1. CDR3 size: 14 residues. Germline assignment: CDR1 LNHDA and CDR2 SQIVND (reference sequence). Germline trimming cut 7 bases from V and 7 bases from J; bases unmatched to any gene: 11. The whole variable domain, filled in from reference TRBV19 and TRBJ2-7, reads DGGITQSPKYLFRKEGQNVTLSCEQNLNHDAMYWYRQDPGQGLRLIYYSQIVNDFQKGDIAEGYSVSREKKESFPLTVTSAQKNPTAFYLCASTISGQGLEQYFGPGTRLTVT.

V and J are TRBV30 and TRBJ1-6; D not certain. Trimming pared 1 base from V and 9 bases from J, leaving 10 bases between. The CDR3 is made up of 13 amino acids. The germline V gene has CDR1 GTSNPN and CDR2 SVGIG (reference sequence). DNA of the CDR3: TGTGCCTGGAGTGATCCCGGTGGTTCACCCCTCCACTTT. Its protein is CAWSDPGGSPLHF. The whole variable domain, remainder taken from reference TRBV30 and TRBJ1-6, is SQTIHQWPATLVQPVGSPLSLECTVEGTSNPNLYWYRQAAGRGLQLLFYSVGIGQISSEVPQNLSASRPQDRQFILSSKKLLLSDSGFYLCAWSDPGGSPLHFGNGTRLTVT.

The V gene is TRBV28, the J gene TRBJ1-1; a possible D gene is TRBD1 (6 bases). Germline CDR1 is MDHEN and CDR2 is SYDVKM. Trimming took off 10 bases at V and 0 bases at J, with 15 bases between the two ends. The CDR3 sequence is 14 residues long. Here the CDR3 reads CAIYSQGVNTEAFF. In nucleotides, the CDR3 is TGTGCCATCTACTCACAGGGTGTGAACACTGAAGCTTTCTTT.

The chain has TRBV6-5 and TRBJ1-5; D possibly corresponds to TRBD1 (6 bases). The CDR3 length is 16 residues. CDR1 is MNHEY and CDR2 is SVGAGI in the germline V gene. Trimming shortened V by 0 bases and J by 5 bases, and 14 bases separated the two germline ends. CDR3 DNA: TGTGCCAGCAGTTACTCGTGGGGCGCAGGGGATCAGCCCCAGCATTTT. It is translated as CASSYSWGAGDQPQHF.

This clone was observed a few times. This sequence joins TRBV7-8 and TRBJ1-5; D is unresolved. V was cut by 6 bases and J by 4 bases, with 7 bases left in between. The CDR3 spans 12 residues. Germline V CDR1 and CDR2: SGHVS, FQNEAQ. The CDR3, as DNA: TGTGCCAGCAGGACCGGGAATCAGCCCCAGCATTTT. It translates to CASRTGNQPQHF.

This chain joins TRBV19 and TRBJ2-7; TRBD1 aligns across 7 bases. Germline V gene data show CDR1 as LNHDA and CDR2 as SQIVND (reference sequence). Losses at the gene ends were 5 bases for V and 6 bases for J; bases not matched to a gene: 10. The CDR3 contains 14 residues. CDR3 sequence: CASSPSWTGSEQYF. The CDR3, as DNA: TGTGCCAGTAGTCCCTCCTGGACAGGAAGCGAGCAGTACTTC.

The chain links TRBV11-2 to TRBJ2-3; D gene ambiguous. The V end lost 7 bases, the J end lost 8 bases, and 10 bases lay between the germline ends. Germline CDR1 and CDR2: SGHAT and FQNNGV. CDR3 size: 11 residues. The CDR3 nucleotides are TGTGCCAGCACCCCAGGCGCTACGCAGTATTTT. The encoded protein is CASTPGATQYF.

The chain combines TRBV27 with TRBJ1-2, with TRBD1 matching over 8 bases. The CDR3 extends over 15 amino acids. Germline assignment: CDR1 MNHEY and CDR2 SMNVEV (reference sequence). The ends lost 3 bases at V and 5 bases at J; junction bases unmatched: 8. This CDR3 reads CASSFFQGALYGYTF. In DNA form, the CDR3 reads TGTGCCAGCAGTTTTTTTCAGGGGGCGCTTTATGGCTACACCTTC.

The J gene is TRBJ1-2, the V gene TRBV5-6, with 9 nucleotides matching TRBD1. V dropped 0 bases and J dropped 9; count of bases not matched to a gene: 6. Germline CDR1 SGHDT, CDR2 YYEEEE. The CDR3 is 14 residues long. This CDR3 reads CASSLVGGQGSYTF. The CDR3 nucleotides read TGTGCCAGCAGCTTGGTTGGGGGACAGGGAAGCTACACCTTC.